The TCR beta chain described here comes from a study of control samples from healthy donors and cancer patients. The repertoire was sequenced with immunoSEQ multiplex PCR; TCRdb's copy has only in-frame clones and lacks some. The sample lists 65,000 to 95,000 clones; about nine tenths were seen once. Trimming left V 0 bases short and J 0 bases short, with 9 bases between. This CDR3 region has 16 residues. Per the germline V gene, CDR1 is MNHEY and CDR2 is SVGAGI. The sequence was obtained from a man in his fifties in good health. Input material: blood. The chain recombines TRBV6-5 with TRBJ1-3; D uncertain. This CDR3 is CASSYSERSSGNTIYF. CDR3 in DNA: TGTGCCAGCAGTTACTCGGAGCGGAGCTCTGGAAACACCATATATTTT.